This passage covers 31 T cell receptor beta chains from one sample sequenced in a study of Graves' ophthalmopathy and Graves' hyperthyroidism. RNA served as the template for amplifying TCR beta CDR3 regions. HTBI primers served in a first-round RT-PCR, which a second-round multiplex PCR followed. From the multiplex PCR reads, TCRdb called clonotypes with MiXCR, one entry per CDR3 protein. The sample lists tens of thousands of distinct CDR3 sequences, about half occurring once. The sequenced material came from peripheral blood. These receptors all stem from an adult woman with stable Graves' hyperthyroidism.

The chain recombines TRBV10-3 with TRBJ1-1; 10 nucleotides match TRBD1. The germline V gene has CDR1 ENHRY and CDR2 SYGVKD. Unmatched junction bases numbered 11, after V lost 10 bases and J lost 3 bases. The CDR3 has 15 amino acids. In nucleotides, the CDR3 is TGTGCCAGCACGACGACAGGGGGCTTAGACACTGAAGCTTTCTTT. Its translation: CASTTTGGLDTEAFF.

V is TRBV6-1 and J is TRBJ2-2; 12 bases agree with TRBD2. The CDR3 runs to 15 residues. V trimming: 7 bases; J trimming: 1 base; junction bases outside the gene matches: 1. Germline assignment: CDR1 MNHNS and CDR2 SASEGT. CDR3 loop: CASKTSGGNTGELFF. As DNA, the CDR3 is TGTGCCAGCAAGACTAGCGGGGGGAACACCGGGGAGCTGTTTTTT.

This clonotype has more than one count but fewer than ten. The V gene is TRBV20-1, the J gene TRBJ2-5; TRBD2 matches 10 bases. The CDR3 spans 15 residues. Trimming removed 6 bases from V and 1 base from J; junction bases left unmatched: 8. Per germline, CDR1 DFQATT and CDR2 SNEGSKA (reference sequence). The CDR3 DNA is TGCAGTGCCGAGGGGTCTAGCGGGGGCCAAGAGACCCAGTACTTC. This gives the protein CSAEGSSGGQETQYF.

The chain employs TRBV10-2 and TRBJ2-5, with 10 bases aligning to TRBD1. The V gene end was trimmed by 4 bases and the J gene end by 5 bases; junction bases not matched to a gene: 4. Germline V lookup: CDR1 WSHSY, CDR2 SAAADI. This CDR3 comprises 14 residues. CDR3 DNA: TGCGCCAGCAGTGTGACAGGGGGCGGGGAGACCCAGTACTTC. It encodes CASSVTGGGETQYF.

In the case of this clonotype: No conserved phenylalanine or tryptophan is present at the end of the CDR3, so a read error is the likely explanation. The chain combines TRBV7-3 with TRBJ1-3; no reliable D call. Germline loops: CDR1 SGHTA, CDR2 FQGTGA. This CDR3 has 12 amino acids. The DNA of the CDR3 is TGTGCCAGCAGTCCCAACGGAAACACTATATATTGT. It specifies CASSPNGNTIYC.

This clonotype appeared many times. The V call is TRBV5-1, the J call TRBJ1-2, with TRBD1 matching over 8 bases. Germline V gives CDR1 SGHRS, CDR2 YFSETQ. CDR3 size: 17 residues. V lost 4 bases to trimming and J lost 1 base; unmatched junction nucleotides: 12. The CDR3, as DNA: TGCGCCAGCAGCCTGACAGGGGACTTACCTCTTAACTATGGCTACACCTTC. Its translation is CASSLTGDLPLNYGYTF.

The chain links TRBV4-1 to TRBJ2-5, with 9 bases fitting TRBD1. The CDR3 covers 17 residues. Germline trimming cut 4 bases from V and 4 bases from J; bases unmatched to any gene: 13. The germline gives CDR1 MGHRA, CDR2 YSYEKL. The CDR3 sequence is CASSRGSLQGARETQYF. In DNA, the CDR3 is TGCGCCAGCAGCCGCGGTAGCCTACAGGGGGCGCGAGAGACCCAGTACTTC.

This clonotype was seen ten or more times. The V gene is TRBV11-2, the J gene TRBJ1-6; 8 nucleotides agree with TRBD1. V lost 1 base, J lost 7 bases, and 3 bases stayed unmatched. This CDR3 is built from 15 residues. Germline V gene sequence: CDR1 SGHAT, CDR2 FQNNGV. The CDR3, as DNA: TGTGCCAGCAGCTTAGCTGACAGGGGCAATTCACCCCTCCACTTT. It encodes CASSLADRGNSPLHF. Combining the CDR3 with reference TRBV11-2 and TRBJ1-6 gives the whole variable domain EAGVAQSPRYKIIEKRQSVAFWCNPISGHATLYWYQQILGQGPKLLIQFQNNGVVDDSQLPKDRFSAERLKGVDSTLKIQPAKLEDSAVYLCASSLADRGNSPLHFGNGTRLTVT.

This clonotype was counted between two and nine times. The chain has TRBV14 and TRBJ1-1; TRBD1 matches 8 bases. This CDR3 has 14 residues. With 6 bases clipped from V and 0 bases from J, the junction kept 3 bases outside the gene matches. Germline V gives CDR1 SGHDN, CDR2 FVKESK. The CDR3 is CASSLDRVNTEAFF. The CDR3 nucleotides are TGTGCCAGCAGTTTGGACAGGGTGAACACTGAAGCTTTCTTT. Filled out from reference TRBV14 and TRBJ1-1, the complete variable domain reads EAGVTQFPSHSVIEKGQTVTLRCDPISGHDNLYWYRRVMGKEIKFLLHFVKESKQDESGMPNNRFLAERTGGTYSTLKVQPAELEDSGVYFCASSLDRVNTEAFFGQGTRLTVV.

The CDR3 loop is CSARPGLAGGPGDTQYF. The CDR3 region has the DNA TGCAGTGCTCGACCGGGACTAGCGGGAGGGCCGGGGGATACGCAGTATTTT. The V call is TRBV20-1, the J call TRBJ2-3; 16 bases match TRBD2. The germline V gene has CDR1 DFQATT and CDR2 SNEGSKA (reference sequence). The CDR3 runs 17 residues. V was pared by 5 bases and J by 6 bases, with 11 bases of the junction left unmatched.

This clonotype appeared many times. The chain carries TRBV2 and TRBJ1-5; D unresolved. V gave up 8 bases and J gave up 4 bases, with 15 bases separating them. Germline V gives CDR1 SNHLY, CDR2 FYNNEI. The CDR3 is 14 residues long. The CDR3 DNA follows: TGTGCCAGCTGTGGGTTCCCTTCAAATCAGCCCCAGCATTTT. Amino acids: CASCGFPSNQPQHF.

The chain couples TRBV5-1 to TRBJ2-2; no definite D call. V gave up 5 bases and J gave up 7 bases, with 12 bases separating them. The CDR3 is 13 residues long. Germline values: CDR1 SGHRS, CDR2 YFSETQ. The CDR3 protein is CASRASAGGELFF. In nucleotides, the CDR3 is TGCGCCAGCAGGGCCTCGGCAGGCGGGGAGCTGTTTTTT.

The chain carries TRBV4-1 and TRBJ1-4, with 12 bases that match TRBD1. The J segment lost 3 bases and the V segment lost 7 bases, leaving 9 bases of the junction unmatched. The CDR3 runs to 17 residues. CDR1 and CDR2 (germline): MGHRA, YSYEKL. This CDR3 reads CASTGTGGRGANEKLFF. CDR3 DNA: TGCGCCAGCACCGGGACAGGGGGCCGGGGGGCTAATGAAAAACTGTTTTTT.

This clonotype was picked up many times. The V gene is TRBV20-1, the J gene TRBJ1-5; D might be TRBD1 (5 bases). The germline V gene has CDR1 DFQATT and CDR2 SNEGSKA (reference sequence). This CDR3 region has 14 residues. V was trimmed by 6 bases and J by 0 bases, leaving 12 bases between them. CDR3 protein: CSAWEGNSNQPQHF. The CDR3 DNA reads as TGCAGTGCCTGGGAGGGGAATAGCAATCAGCCCCAGCATTTT.

In its sample, this clonotype was seen many times. The J gene is TRBJ2-7, the V gene TRBV20-1; D is unresolved. V was shortened by 4 bases and J by 5 bases, with 12 bases between the two germline ends. Germline-derived CDR1 and CDR2 are DFQATT and SNEGSKA (reference sequence). The CDR3 sequence is 12 residues long. CDR3 nucleotide sequence: TGCAGTGCTACCCGCCGGAATAACGAGCAGTACTTC. Translated, it gives CSATRRNNEQYF.

This clonotype was detected once. The CDR3 sequence is CSAKQGAGEQYF. The CDR3 DNA follows: TGCAGTGCTAAGCAGGGGGCTGGCGAGCAGTACTTC. The chain recombines TRBV20-1 with TRBJ2-7; 8 bases map to TRBD1. CDR1 DFQATT and CDR2 SNEGSKA come from the germline V gene (reference sequence). The CDR3 has 12 residues. The V and J ends lost 4 bases and 6 bases, in that order; junction bases with no gene match: 5.

This clonotype was seen more than once but under ten times. This rearrangement joins TRBV9 to TRBJ2-7; 7 nucleotides align to TRBD2. V lost 3 bases to trimming and J lost 5 bases; unmatched junction nucleotides: 8. Germline V lookup: CDR1 SGDLS, CDR2 YYNGEE. The CDR3 sequence is 14 residues long. CDR3 residues: CASSERGGSDEQYF. The CDR3 region has the DNA TGTGCCAGCAGCGAACGGGGCGGGAGCGACGAGCAGTACTTC.

A note on this clonotype: A read error may explain this, as a much larger clone is one base away. J is TRBJ1-4 and V is TRBV30; D is uncertain. The CDR3 length is 14 residues. The germline CDR1 and CDR2 sequences are GTSNPN and SVGIG (reference sequence). This CDR3 is CAWSVGSTNERLFF. The CDR3 DNA follows: TGTGCCTGGAGTGTAGGCTCAACTAATGAAAGACTGTTTTTT.

On this clonotype: One end of the junction is discordant with germline, which a read error may explain. This CDR3 reads CASSYSRQQSF. In DNA, the CDR3 is TGTGCCAGCAGTTACTCGAGACAGCAGTCCTTC. The chain recombines TRBV7-8 with TRBJ2-7, with a tentative D call TRBD1 (5 bases). This CDR3 is 11 amino acids long. Germline V gene data show CDR1 as SGHVS and CDR2 as FQNEAQ.

This clonotype was detected ten times or more. The chain is built from TRBV5-1 and TRBJ2-7; 7 positions match TRBD2. V trimming: 3 bases; J trimming: 2 bases; junction bases outside the gene matches: 2. Germline CDR1 and CDR2: SGHRS and YFSETQ. The CDR3 covers 13 residues. Here the CDR3 DNA reads TGCGCCAGCAGCTGGGGGGGTACCTACGAGCAGTACTTC. Translated, it gives CASSWGGTYEQYF.

J is TRBJ2-7 and V is TRBV20-1; 9 bases map to TRBD2. Germline CDR1 DFQATT, CDR2 SNEGSKA (reference sequence). V shed 5 bases and J 5 bases; nucleotides not matched to a gene: 16. CDR3 size: 16 residues. For the CDR3, the DNA is TGCAGTGCTGACCCCGAAGGAGCGGGAGGCGGGAACGAGCAGTACTTC. As protein: CSADPEGAGGGNEQYF.

The table lists this clonotype with many counts. V usage is TRBV4-1 and J usage is TRBJ2-7; 7 nucleotides line up with TRBD2. CDR1 and CDR2 (germline): MGHRA, YSYEKL. This CDR3 contains 16 residues. Losses at the gene ends were 0 bases for V and 5 bases for J; bases not matched to a gene: 10. The chain's CDR3 is CASSQDLGLGSHEQYF. Written as DNA, the CDR3 is TGCGCCAGCAGCCAAGATCTCGGACTAGGTAGCCACGAGCAGTACTTC.

In its sample, this clonotype ranks as medium-sized (0.01 to 0.1%). The V and J genes are TRBV5-1 and TRBJ2-5, with D unclear. Germline assignment: CDR1 SGHRS and CDR2 YFSETQ. CDR3 size: 11 residues. Trimming removed 2 bases from V and 3 bases from J, with 2 bases in between. The CDR3 is CASSFKETQYF. CDR3 nucleotides: TGCGCCAGCAGCTTCAAAGAGACCCAGTACTTC.

The chain employs TRBV20-1 and TRBJ2-5; 8 positions agree with TRBD2. The V gene end was trimmed by 3 bases and the J gene end by 4 bases; junction bases not matched to a gene: 13. CDR3 length: 16 amino acids. Per germline, CDR1 DFQATT and CDR2 SNEGSKA (reference sequence). In DNA, the CDR3 is TGCAGTGCTAGGGGGGGAAGCGGGAGTAGAGGAGAGACCCAGTACTTC. Amino acid sequence: CSARGGSGSRGETQYF.

This clonotype was picked up one time. The chain has TRBV28 and TRBJ1-6; no clear D gene. Per germline, CDR1 MDHEN and CDR2 SYDVKM. Trimming left V 5 bases short and J 9 bases short, with 8 bases between. The CDR3 has 12 amino acids. The CDR3 bases are TGTGCCAGCAGTCTAAATAGTTCACCCCTCCACTTT. Amino acid sequence: CASSLNSSPLHF.

The J gene is TRBJ1-1, the V gene TRBV29-1; no definite D call. Germline CDR1 reads SQVTM; CDR2 reads ANQGSEA. This CDR3 region has 14 residues. V was cut by 5 bases and J by 1 base, with 14 bases left in between. The CDR3 bases are TGCAGCGTTTCCTTTTCGGGCAGGAACACTGAAGCTTTCTTT. This sequence encodes CSVSFSGRNTEAFF.

To note about this clonotype: In this CDR3 the conserved last residue, phenylalanine or tryptophan, is missing, so a read error is likely. The limits of the CDR3 on the DNA are not certain, so only TCRdb's listed CDR3 is given. The chain uses TRBV2 and TRBJ2-7; no check of the table's D call, TRBD1, against the DNA was made. The CDR3 is 12 amino acids long, termini counted. Per the germline V gene, CDR1 is SNHLY and CDR2 is FYNNEI. CDR3 loop: CASSQDDRGRHS.

Concerning this clonotype itself: One end of the junction does not line up with germline, which may come from a read error. The chain combines TRBV2 with TRBJ2-7; 9 nucleotides agree with TRBD1. The CDR3 covers 12 residues. Germline values: CDR1 SNHLY, CDR2 FYNNEI. CDR3 sequence (DNA): TGTACCAGCAGTGCGGGACAGGGCCGGCAGTACTTC. Translation gives CTSSAGQGRQYF.

This clonotype was detected ten times or more. V and J are TRBV5-1 and TRBJ1-1; TRBD1 agrees at 8 bases. The V gene end was trimmed by 4 bases and the J gene end by 4 bases; junction bases not matched to a gene: 3. Germline V gene sequence: CDR1 SGHRS, CDR2 YFSETQ. The CDR3 has 13 amino acids. CDR3 in amino acids: CASSRQGITEAFF. For the CDR3, the DNA is TGCGCCAGCAGCAGACAGGGGATCACTGAAGCTTTCTTT.

The chain recombines TRBV7-9 with TRBJ2-3, with TRBD2 matching 11 bases. Germline trimming cut 5 bases from V and 4 bases from J; bases unmatched to any gene: 8. CDR1 is SEHNR, CDR2 FQNEAQ, per germline (reference sequence). The CDR3 is 16 residues long. CDR3 DNA: TGTGCCAGCAGCGGGGGGACTAGCGGACTTGCAGATACGCAGTATTTT. Residues: CASSGGTSGLADTQYF.

This clonotype was observed a single time. The chain links TRBV2 to TRBJ2-5; D is uncertain. The CDR3 consists of 13 residues. V lost 7 bases to trimming and J lost 5 bases, with 14 bases between them. From germline, CDR1 is SNHLY and CDR2 FYNNEI. The CDR3 is CASTTGPRETQYF. CDR3 nucleotides: TGTGCCAGCACCACCGGGCCGCGGGAGACCCAGTACTTC.